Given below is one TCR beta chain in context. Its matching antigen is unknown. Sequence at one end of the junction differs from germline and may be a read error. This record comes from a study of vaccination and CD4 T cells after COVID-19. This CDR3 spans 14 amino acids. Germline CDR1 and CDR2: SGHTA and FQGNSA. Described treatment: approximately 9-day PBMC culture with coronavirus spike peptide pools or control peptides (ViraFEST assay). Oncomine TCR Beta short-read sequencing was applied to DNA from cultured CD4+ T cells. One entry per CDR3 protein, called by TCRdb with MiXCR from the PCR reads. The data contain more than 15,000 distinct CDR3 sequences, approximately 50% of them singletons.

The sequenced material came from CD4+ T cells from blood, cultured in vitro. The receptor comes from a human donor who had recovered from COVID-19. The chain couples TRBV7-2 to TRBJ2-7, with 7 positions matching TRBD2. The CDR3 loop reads CASSLGGSSCEQYF. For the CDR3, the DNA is TGTGCCAGCAGCTTAGGCGGGAGCTCCTGCGAGCAGTACTTC.